In this sample, the clone carrying this T cell receptor (beta chain) turned up a few times. The source of the sample is a study of blood T cells in healthy people across ages. Healthy Caucasians from Russia aged about 6 to 95 served as donors. After removal of 5 bases from V and 2 bases from J, the junction contained 17 bases not matched to a gene. In germline, CDR1 is MNHEY, CDR2 SMNVEV (reference sequence). This CDR3 is built from 19 residues. Next came a second PCR, run for about 7 to 12 cycles, which used a sample-barcoded 5' primer along with a J-beta primer mix. TCRdb analysed the 5' RACE reads with MiXCR anew, one entry per CDR3 protein. The sample lists approximately 1,000,000 distinct CDR3 sequences; around two fifths were seen once.

The clonotype comes from a man younger than 35 in good health. Sequences were obtained from blood. The rearrangement links TRBV27 to TRBJ1-5; 8 bases line up with TRBD1. Written as DNA, the CDR3 is TGTGCCAGCAGTGTTGCCGGGACAGGTCCTGCGTTCCGCAATCAGCCCCAGCATTTT. Encoded protein: CASSVAGTGPAFRNQPQHF.